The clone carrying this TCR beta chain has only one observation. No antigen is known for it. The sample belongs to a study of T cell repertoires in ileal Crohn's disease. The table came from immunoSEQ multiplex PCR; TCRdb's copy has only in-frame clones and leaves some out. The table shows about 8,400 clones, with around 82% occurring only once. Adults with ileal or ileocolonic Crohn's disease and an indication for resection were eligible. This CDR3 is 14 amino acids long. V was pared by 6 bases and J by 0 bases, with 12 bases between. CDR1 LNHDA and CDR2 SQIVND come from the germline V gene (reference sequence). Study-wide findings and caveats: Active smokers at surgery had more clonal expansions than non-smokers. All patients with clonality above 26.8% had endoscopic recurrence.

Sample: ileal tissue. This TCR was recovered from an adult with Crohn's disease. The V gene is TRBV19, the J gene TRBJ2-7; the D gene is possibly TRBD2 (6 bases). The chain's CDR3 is CASSRDGSSYEQYF. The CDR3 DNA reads TGTGCCAGTAGCCGGGACGGGAGCTCCTACGAGCAGTACTTC.